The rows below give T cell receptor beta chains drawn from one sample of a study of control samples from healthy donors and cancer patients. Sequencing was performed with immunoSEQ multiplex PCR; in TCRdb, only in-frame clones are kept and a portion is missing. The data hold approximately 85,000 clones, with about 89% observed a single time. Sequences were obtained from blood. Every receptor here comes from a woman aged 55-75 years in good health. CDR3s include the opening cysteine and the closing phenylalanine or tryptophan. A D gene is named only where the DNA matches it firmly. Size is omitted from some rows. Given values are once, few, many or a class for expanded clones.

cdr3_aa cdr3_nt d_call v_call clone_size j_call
CASSYLASGYEQYF TGTGCCAGCAGTTACTTGGCTAGCGGCTACGAGCAGTACTTC TRBD2 TRBV6-5 . TRBJ2-7
CASTEQGFTDTQYF TGTGCCAGTACCGAACAGGGTTTCACAGATACGCAGTATTTT . TRBV19 . TRBJ2-3
CASSLGGRSYNEQFF TGCGCCAGCAGCTTGGGGGGCCGAAGCTACAATGAGCAGTTCTTC . TRBV5-1 . TRBJ2-1
CASSLVESGNTGELFF TGCGCCAGCAGCTTGGTAGAATCGGGAAACACCGGGGAGCTGTTTTTT . TRBV5-1 . TRBJ2-2
CASHPGGHTHLNTEAFF TGTGCCAGCCACCCCGGAGGGCATACCCACCTGAACACTGAAGCTTTCTTT . TRBV7-8 . TRBJ1-1
CAISEFGGQETQYF TGTGCCATCAGTGAATTCGGGGGCCAAGAGACCCAGTACTTC . TRBV10-3 . TRBJ2-5
CASSESGEHYEQYF TGTGCCAGCAGTGAAAGCGGGGAGCACTACGAGCAGTACTTC TRBD2 TRBV6-1 . TRBJ2-7
CSVGQGAVGETQYF TGCAGCGTTGGGCAGGGGGCGGTCGGGGAGACCCAGTACTTC TRBD1 TRBV29-1 few TRBJ2-5
CASSRSGVTDTQYF TGTGCCAGCAGCCGCAGCGGGGTCACAGATACGCAGTATTTT TRBD2 TRBV5-4 . TRBJ2-3
CAISESDSGRAYEQYF TGTGCCATCAGTGAGTCGGACAGCGGGAGAGCCTACGAGCAGTACTTC TRBD2 TRBV10-3 few TRBJ2-7
CASSLGLAGNTGELFF TGTGCCAGCAGCCTCGGACTAGCGGGGAACACCGGGGAGCTGTTTTTT TRBD2 TRBV3-1/TRBV3-2 once TRBJ2-2
CASSLSRGNEQFF TGTGCCAGCAGCTTATCCAGGGGGAATGAGCAGTTCTTC TRBD1 TRBV7-9 . TRBJ2-1
CASSVGPLEDIQYF TGTGCCAGCAGCGTAGGCCCTCTTGAGGACATTCAGTACTTC . TRBV9 . TRBJ2-4
CASSASGADTQYF TGTGCCAGCAGTGCCTCGGGAGCAGATACGCAGTATTTT . TRBV25-1 . TRBJ2-3
CAWSVLVGGYGANVLTF TGTGCCTGGAGTGTACTGGTAGGGGGGTACGGGGCCAACGTCCTGACTTTC . TRBV30 . TRBJ2-6
CASSSGQGRGETQYF TGTGCCAGCAGCTCCGGACAGGGGAGGGGAGAGACCCAGTACTTC TRBD1 TRBV7-9 . TRBJ2-5
CASSIPALRGFNTEAFF TGTGCCAGTAGTATACCGGCCCTAAGGGGGTTCAACACTGAAGCTTTCTTT . TRBV19 few TRBJ1-1
CASSGPDRETQYF TGTGCCAGCAGCGGGCCGGACCGGGAGACCCAGTACTTC . TRBV2 . TRBJ2-5
CASSQELAGNDEQFF TGTGCCAGCAGCCAGGAGCTAGCGGGAAACGATGAGCAGTTCTTC TRBD2 TRBV4-2 . TRBJ2-1
CAWSMTGVGSNQPQHF TGTGCCTGGAGTATGACAGGGGTGGGGAGCAATCAGCCCCAGCATTTT TRBD1 TRBV30 . TRBJ1-5
CASSPGLLRGETQYF TGTGCCAGTAGTCCGGGACTGCTGAGAGGGGAGACCCAGTACTTC . TRBV19 . TRBJ2-5
CASSYSPGAGNTIYF TGTGCCAGCAGTTACTCTCCGGGGGCCGGAAACACCATATATTTT . TRBV6-5 . TRBJ1-3
CASSWTGGGYGYTF TGTGCCAGCAGTTGGACAGGGGGCGGCTATGGCTACACCTTC TRBD1 TRBV14 . TRBJ1-2
CASSQDPRSYEQYF TGTGCCAGCAGCCAAGATCCCCGCTCCTACGAGCAGTACTTC . TRBV4-2 . TRBJ2-7
CASSPLAGAYNEQFF TGTGCCAGCAGTCCACTAGCGGGAGCTTACAATGAGCAGTTCTTC TRBD2 TRBV6-5 . TRBJ2-1
CAWSGDSGANVLTF TGTGCCTGGAGTGGAGACTCTGGGGCCAACGTCCTGACTTTC . TRBV30 . TRBJ2-6
CAISEGRATYGYTF TGTGCCATCAGTGAAGGCCGCGCTACCTATGGCTACACCTTC . TRBV10-3 . TRBJ1-2
CASSPTSGRAYEQYF TGTGCCAGCTCACCCACTAGCGGGCGTGCCTACGAGCAGTACTTC TRBD2 TRBV18 . TRBJ2-7
CASSPQGGPGEQFF TGTGCCAGCAGCCCTCAGGGGGGGCCGGGGGAGCAGTTCTTC . TRBV2 . TRBJ2-1
CASSPGQGLSNQPQHF TGTGCCAGCTCACCAGGACAGGGGTTAAGCAATCAGCCCCAGCATTTT TRBD1 TRBV18 . TRBJ1-5
CASSPTNRPLHF TGTGCCAGCAGCCCGACGAACCGCCCCCTCCACTTT . TRBV7-9 . TRBJ1-6
CASSLGMSGTNTEAFF TGTGCCAGCAGCTTAGGGATGTCGGGTACGAACACTGAAGCTTTCTTT . TRBV11-2 . TRBJ1-1
CASSLGAGLWEQYF TGTGCCAGCAGCTTGGGTGCGGGGCTGTGGGAGCAGTACTTC . TRBV13 . TRBJ2-7
CASSGGGTINEQFF TGTGCCAGCAGCGGGGGGGGGACGATCAATGAGCAGTTCTTC TRBD2 TRBV9 once TRBJ2-1
CASSYSGRATGELFF TGTGCCAGCAGTTATAGCGGGAGGGCCACCGGGGAGCTGTTTTTT TRBD2 TRBV27 . TRBJ2-2
CSTLTTGGNEQYF TGCAGCACCCTAACGACAGGGGGAAACGAGCAGTACTTC TRBD1 TRBV29-1 . TRBJ2-7
CASSGRGHSPGANVLTF TGTGCCAGCAGCGGGAGGGGACACTCTCCTGGGGCCAACGTTCTGACTTTC . TRBV5-8 . TRBJ2-6
CASSMFSSNQPQHF TGTGCCAGTAGTATGTTTTCTAGCAATCAGCCCCAGCATTTT . TRBV19 . TRBJ1-5
CASSSRQGVSYNEQFF TGTGCCAGTAGTTCGAGACAGGGGGTTTCCTACAATGAGCAGTTCTTC TRBD1 TRBV19 . TRBJ2-1
CASSIRGKNTEAFF TGTGCCAGCAGTATCCGGGGTAAGAACACTGAAGCTTTCTTT . TRBV2 . TRBJ1-1